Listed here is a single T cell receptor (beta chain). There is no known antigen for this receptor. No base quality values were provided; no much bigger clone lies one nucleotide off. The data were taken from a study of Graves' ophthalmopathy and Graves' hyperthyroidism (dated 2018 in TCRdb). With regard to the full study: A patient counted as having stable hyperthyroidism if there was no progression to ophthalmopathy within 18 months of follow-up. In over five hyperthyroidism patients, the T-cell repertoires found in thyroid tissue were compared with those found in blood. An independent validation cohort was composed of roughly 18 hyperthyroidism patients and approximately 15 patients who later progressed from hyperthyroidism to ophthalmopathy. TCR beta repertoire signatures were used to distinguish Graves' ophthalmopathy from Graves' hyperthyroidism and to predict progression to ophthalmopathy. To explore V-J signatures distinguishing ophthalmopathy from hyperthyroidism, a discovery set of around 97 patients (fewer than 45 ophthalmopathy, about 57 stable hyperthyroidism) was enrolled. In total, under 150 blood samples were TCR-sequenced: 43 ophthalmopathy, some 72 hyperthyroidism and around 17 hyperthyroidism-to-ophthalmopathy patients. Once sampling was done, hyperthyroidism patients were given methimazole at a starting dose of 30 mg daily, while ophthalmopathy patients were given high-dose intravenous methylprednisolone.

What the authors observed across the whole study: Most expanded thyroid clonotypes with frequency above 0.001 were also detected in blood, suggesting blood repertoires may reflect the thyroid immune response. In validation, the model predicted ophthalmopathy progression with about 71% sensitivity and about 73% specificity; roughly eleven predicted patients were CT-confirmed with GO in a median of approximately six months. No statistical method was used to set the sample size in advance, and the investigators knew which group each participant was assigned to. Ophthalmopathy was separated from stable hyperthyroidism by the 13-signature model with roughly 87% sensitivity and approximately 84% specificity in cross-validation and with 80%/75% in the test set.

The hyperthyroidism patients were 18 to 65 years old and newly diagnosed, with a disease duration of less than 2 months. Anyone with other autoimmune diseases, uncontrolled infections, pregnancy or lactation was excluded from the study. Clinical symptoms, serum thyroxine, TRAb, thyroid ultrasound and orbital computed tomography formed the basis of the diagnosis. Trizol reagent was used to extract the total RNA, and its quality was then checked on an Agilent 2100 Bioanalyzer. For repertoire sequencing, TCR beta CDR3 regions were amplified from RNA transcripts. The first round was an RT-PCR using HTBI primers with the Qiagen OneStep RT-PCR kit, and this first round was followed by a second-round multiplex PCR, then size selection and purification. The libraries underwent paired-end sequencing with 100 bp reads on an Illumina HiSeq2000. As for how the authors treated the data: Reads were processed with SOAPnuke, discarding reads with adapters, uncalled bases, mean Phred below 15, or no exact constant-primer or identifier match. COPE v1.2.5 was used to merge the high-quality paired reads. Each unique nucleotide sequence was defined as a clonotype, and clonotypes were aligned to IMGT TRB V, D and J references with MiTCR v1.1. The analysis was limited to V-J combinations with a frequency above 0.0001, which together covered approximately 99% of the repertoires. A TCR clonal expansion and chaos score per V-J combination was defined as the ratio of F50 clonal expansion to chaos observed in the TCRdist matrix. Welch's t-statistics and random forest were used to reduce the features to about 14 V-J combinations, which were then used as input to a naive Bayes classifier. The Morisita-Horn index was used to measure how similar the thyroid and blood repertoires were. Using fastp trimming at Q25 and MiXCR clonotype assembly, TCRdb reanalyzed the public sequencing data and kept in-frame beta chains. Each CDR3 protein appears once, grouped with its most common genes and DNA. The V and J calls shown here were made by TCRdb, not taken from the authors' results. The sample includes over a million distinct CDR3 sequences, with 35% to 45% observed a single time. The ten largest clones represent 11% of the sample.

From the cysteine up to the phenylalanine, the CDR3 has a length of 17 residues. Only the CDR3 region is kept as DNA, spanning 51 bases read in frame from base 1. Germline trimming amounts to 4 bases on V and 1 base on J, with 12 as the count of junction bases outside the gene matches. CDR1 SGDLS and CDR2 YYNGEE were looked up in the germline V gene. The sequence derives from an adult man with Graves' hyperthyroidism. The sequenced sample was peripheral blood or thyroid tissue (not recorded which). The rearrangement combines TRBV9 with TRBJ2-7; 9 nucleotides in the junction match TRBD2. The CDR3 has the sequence CASSPPAGGSHSYEQYF. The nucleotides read TGTGCCAGCAGCCCCCCGGCGGGAGGGTCACATTCCTACGAGCAGTACTTC.